This entry concerns a single T cell receptor (beta chain). What this receptor recognizes is not known. The sample holds no much larger clone one base away, and base qualities are not on file. Sequences MNHNS (CDR1) and SASEGT (CDR2) are obtained from the germline V gene. The CDR3 runs 15 amino acids, cysteine and phenylalanine included. The read is trimmed to its CDR3 DNA, 45 bases read in frame from base 1. A distance of 12 bases separates the germline ends of V and J, which lose 6 bases and 1 base respectively. This record belongs to a study of response to subunit inactivated influenza vaccine (dated by TCRdb to the late 2010s). Regarding the complete study: To follow how T cells responded to a trivalent subunit inactivated influenza vaccine, the researchers relied on deep quantitative profiling of the T cell receptor repertoire.

General study outcomes and caveats: The authors proposed that each seasonal influenza vaccination may bring in only a limited number of new T cells.

Library creation used RT-PCR. Sequencing relied on an Illumina HiSeq 2500. Through fastp at Q25 and MiXCR, TCRdb rebuilt clones from the public reads, retaining in-frame beta chains. Rows with a matching CDR3 protein are joined into one entry that keeps the most common DNA and genes. This sample is represented by around 850,000 distinct CDR3 sequences; approximately 17% of them were singletons. Of the sample, 9.5% to 13% falls within the top ten clones. The receptor chain draws on TRBV6-1 and TRBJ2-2, with the D gene uncertain. This receptor was taken from a man aged 50 to 60 who received an inactivated influenza vaccine. Donor details come from another sample of the same person, matched by shared clones. The material sequenced was PBMCs from blood, taken roughly 5 days after vaccination. In nucleotide form, the sequence is TGTGCCAGCAGAAGTAACAAGGGGAACACCGGGGAGCTGTTTTTT. It translates as CASRSNKGNTGELFF.